Listed here is a single T cell receptor beta chain. Its target is not known. Using its own MiXCR run on the RT-PCR reads, TCRdb lists one record per CDR3 protein. The sample consists of roughly 170,000 distinct CDR3 sequences, 9.2% of them appearing once. The sample belongs to a study of response to subunit inactivated influenza vaccine. Regarding the study as a whole: Seasonal influenza vaccination, on each occasion, was suggested by the authors to recruit few new T cells.

CDR3 length equals 12 residues. Germline lookup yields CDR1 MNHEY and CDR2 SVGEGT. This TCR came from a man aged 45-65 years who received an inactivated influenza vaccine. Sequencing was performed on non-naive T cells sorted from PBMCs, taken on the day of vaccination. V gene TRBV6-2 or TRBV6-3 combines with J gene TRBJ2-2, with D perhaps matching TRBD2 (6 bases). CDR3 sequence reads: CSTRRGTGELFF. Written as DNA, the CDR3 is TGTTCCACCCGGCGGGGCACCGGGGAGCTGTTTTTT.